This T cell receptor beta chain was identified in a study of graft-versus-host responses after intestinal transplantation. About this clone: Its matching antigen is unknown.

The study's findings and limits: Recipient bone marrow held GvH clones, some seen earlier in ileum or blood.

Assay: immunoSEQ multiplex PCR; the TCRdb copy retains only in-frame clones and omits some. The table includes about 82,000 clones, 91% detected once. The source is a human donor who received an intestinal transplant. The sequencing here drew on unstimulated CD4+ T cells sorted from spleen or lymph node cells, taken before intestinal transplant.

The CDR3 DNA reads TGTGCCAGCAGTGGAACAGGTACCCACGAGCAGTACTTC. Its translation: CASSGTGTHEQYF. V gene TRBV2 combines with J gene TRBJ2-7, with D possibly matching TRBD1 (5 bases). Germline CDR1 SNHLY, CDR2 FYNNEI. The CDR3 consists of 13 residues. V shed 4 bases and J shed 5 bases, with 12 bases lying between them.